These 28 T cell receptor beta chains were all obtained from the same sample, sequenced in a study of blood T cell repertoires in COVID-19. Data came from immunoSEQ multiplex PCR; TCRdb stores just in-frame clones and leaves some out. The sample shows approximately 250,000 clones, about nine tenths of them seen only once. Sequenced: PBMCs or T cells enriched from blood (not recorded which). These receptors were collected from a woman in her twenties or thirties with acute COVID-19.

The chain carries TRBV27 and TRBJ1-1; 7 bases match TRBD1. The CDR3 sequence is 13 residues long. Germline CDR1 MNHEY, CDR2 SMNVEV (reference sequence). V lost 2 bases and J lost 6; bases outside the gene matches: 3. The CDR3, as DNA: TGTGCCAGCAGTTTAACGGGACAGCCTGAAGCTTTCTTT. This translates into CASSLTGQPEAFF.

The CDR3 spells CASRYRPRAETTYEQYF. CDR3 nucleotide sequence: TGTGCCAGCAGGTACCGCCCTCGCGCCGAAACTACCTACGAGCAGTACTTC. This rearrangement joins TRBV6-2 or TRBV6-3 to TRBJ2-7; D is unresolved. The CDR3 spans 17 residues. Germline assignment: CDR1 MNHEY and CDR2 SVGEGT. The V end lost 6 bases, the J end lost 2 bases, and 23 bases lay between the germline ends.

The chain links TRBV5-6 to TRBJ1-1; D may be TRBD1 (6 bases). Looked up from germline, CDR1 is SGHDT and CDR2 is YYEEEE. Trimming stripped 0 bases from V and 10 bases from J, with 16 bases between. The CDR3 consists of 14 residues. CDR3 region: CASSLGSGDFRAFF. In DNA form, the CDR3 reads TGTGCCAGCAGCTTGGGGTCAGGGGATTTTAGAGCTTTCTTT. Together with reference TRBV5-6 and TRBJ1-1, the CDR3 gives the full variable domain: DAGVTQSPTHLIKTRGQQVTLRCSPKSGHDTVSWYQQALGQGPQFIFQYYEEEERQRGNFPDRFSGHQFPNYSSELNVNALLLGDSALYLCASSLGSGDFRAFFGQGTRLTVV.

V and J are TRBV28 and TRBJ1-5; 10 bases fit TRBD1. This CDR3 has 16 residues. The junction had 12 bases not matched to a gene; V was cut back by 6 bases and J by 7 bases. CDR1 is MDHEN and CDR2 is SYDVKM in the germline V gene. CDR3 loop: CASSETGQGEGQPQHF. CDR3 DNA: TGTGCCAGCAGCGAAACAGGACAGGGGGAAGGGCAGCCCCAGCATTTT.

This clone was seen only a few times. The rearrangement links TRBV19 to TRBJ2-2; 10 bases align to TRBD2. The length of the CDR3 is 17 residues. V trimming: 6 bases; J trimming: 4 bases; junction bases outside the gene matches: 11. Germline V lookup: CDR1 LNHDA, CDR2 SQIVND (reference sequence). The CDR3 DNA sequence: TGTGCCAGTAGCACCCAGGGGCAGCGGGGGGGCACCGGGGAGCTGTTTTTT. Translation: CASSTQGQRGGTGELFF.

The chain links TRBV27 to TRBJ1-1, with TRBD1 as a possible D gene (6 bases). CDR3 length: 12 residues. Germline CDR1 and CDR2: MNHEY and SMNVEV (reference sequence). V lost 4 bases, J lost 9 bases, and 12 bases lay in between. The CDR3 protein is CASSSQGAKAFF. CDR3 DNA: TGTGCCAGCAGTTCACAGGGCGCTAAAGCTTTCTTT.

The J gene is TRBJ1-2, the V gene TRBV6-2 or TRBV6-3; 10 bases match TRBD1. Germline CDR1 MNHEY, CDR2 SVGEGT. J was trimmed by 7 bases and V by 5 bases; bases with no gene match: 10. The CDR3 is 15 amino acids. CDR3 bases: TGTGCCAGCAGTAGCAACCGGGACAGGGGCTCTGGCTACACCTTC. This codes for CASSSNRDRGSGYTF.

V usage is TRBV19 and J usage is TRBJ1-5; TRBD1 matches 8 bases. V gave up 4 bases and J gave up 1 base; unmatched junction bases: 0. CDR3 length: 14 amino acids. The germline V gene has CDR1 LNHDA and CDR2 SQIVND (reference sequence). CDR3 amino acids: CASSRDRSNQPQHF. The CDR3 DNA sequence: TGTGCCAGTAGTAGGGACAGGAGCAATCAGCCCCAGCATTTT. Using reference TRBV19 and TRBJ1-5 for the parts outside the CDR3, the full variable domain is DGGITQSPKYLFRKEGQNVTLSCEQNLNHDAMYWYRQDPGQGLRLIYYSQIVNDFQKGDIAEGYSVSREKKESFPLTVTSAQKNPTAFYLCASSRDRSNQPQHFGDGTRLSIL.

The chain uses TRBV18 and TRBJ2-7, with TRBD2 as a possible D gene (6 bases). Germline V gene lookup returns CDR1 KGHSH and CDR2 LQKENI. The CDR3 spans 13 residues. Trimming left V 6 bases short and J 4 bases short, with 13 bases between. The CDR3 coding sequence is TGTGCCAGCTCCCGATGGGACTTGTACGAGCAGTACTTC. It specifies CASSRWDLYEQYF.

This sequence joins TRBV9 and TRBJ2-3; possibly TRBD1 for D (6 bases). V was shortened by 4 bases and J by 0 bases, with 12 bases between the two germline ends. CDR1 and CDR2 (germline): SGDLS, YYNGEE. CDR3 length equals 15 residues. Here the CDR3 reads CASSSGTTSTDTQYF. CDR3 coding DNA: TGTGCCAGCAGCTCAGGGACAACAAGCACAGATACGCAGTATTTT.

The chain links TRBV6-5 to TRBJ2-1; TRBD2 matches at 10 bases. The J segment lost 9 bases and the V segment lost 7 bases, leaving 6 bases of the junction unmatched. CDR3 size: 13 residues. CDR1 is MNHEY and CDR2 is SVGAGI in the germline V gene. Here the CDR3 reads CASNLAGAGEQFF. The DNA for the CDR3 is TGTGCCAGCAATCTAGCGGGAGCTGGTGAGCAGTTCTTC.

The genes are TRBV9 and TRBJ1-1; D is unclear. The CDR3 sequence is 11 residues long. Deletions cut 3 bases from V and 6 bases from J, with 6 bases between. Germline assignment: CDR1 SGDLS and CDR2 YYNGEE. Here the CDR3 reads CASSGGSEAFF. The DNA for the CDR3 is TGTGCCAGCAGCGGAGGGTCTGAAGCTTTCTTT.

The chain has TRBV19 and TRBJ1-2; possible D gene TRBD1, 5 bases. This CDR3 is built from 16 residues. V dropped 6 bases and J dropped 2 bases, with 19 bases sitting between them. Germline CDR1 reads LNHDA; CDR2 reads SQIVND (reference sequence). The CDR3 DNA reads as TGTGCCAGTAGCCCCGATGGGGGGGGATCGAACTATGGCTACACCTTC. It translates to CASSPDGGGSNYGYTF. The variable domain in full, completed from reference TRBV19 and TRBJ1-2, reads DGGITQSPKYLFRKEGQNVTLSCEQNLNHDAMYWYRQDPGQGLRLIYYSQIVNDFQKGDIAEGYSVSREKKESFPLTVTSAQKNPTAFYLCASSPDGGGSNYGYTFGSGTRLTVV.

The V call is TRBV27, the J call TRBJ1-2; 7 bases are a match to TRBD1. This CDR3 has 14 amino acids. The germline V gene encodes CDR1 MNHEY and CDR2 SMNVEV (reference sequence). Trimming took 4 bases from V and 5 from J; bases not matched to a gene: 7. This CDR3 reads CASSSLGQDYGYTF. The CDR3 DNA reads TGTGCCAGCAGTTCTCTTGGACAGGATTATGGCTACACCTTC.

This clone was picked up a small number of times. This chain joins TRBV6-2 or TRBV6-3 and TRBJ2-3, with 7 positions matching TRBD1. The germline CDR1 and CDR2 sequences are MNHEY and SVGEGT. V shed 5 bases, J shed 0 bases, and the junction held 8 bases outside the gene matches. The CDR3 sequence is 16 residues long. CDR3 amino acids: CASSPRQGTSTDTQYF. The DNA for the CDR3 is TGTGCCAGCAGTCCCCGACAGGGCACTAGCACAGATACGCAGTATTTT.

This clone was seen a handful of times. This chain uses TRBV6-1 with TRBJ1-6; TRBD1 matches at 7 bases. The CDR3 contains 16 residues. Per the germline V gene, CDR1 is MNHNS and CDR2 is SASEGT. Trimming cost V 2 bases and J 5 bases; bases outside gene matches: 6. The CDR3 loop reads CASSEMAGGNNSPLHF. The CDR3 DNA reads TGTGCCAGCAGTGAAATGGCAGGGGGTAATAATTCACCCCTCCACTTT.

This clone was observed once. The V gene is TRBV6-1, the J gene TRBJ1-4, with D possibly matching TRBD1 (5 bases). Germline CDR1 MNHNS, CDR2 SASEGT. The CDR3 extends over 15 amino acids. V was pared by 3 bases and J by 8 bases, with 16 bases between. CDR3 DNA sequence: TGTGCCAGCAGTGACCAGGGAGGGGCAGGCGAAAAACTGTTTTTT. Translating it yields CASSDQGGAGEKLFF.

The chain recombines TRBV7-3 with TRBJ2-1; 7 bases fit TRBD2. J was trimmed by 0 bases and V by 6 bases; bases with no gene match: 8. The CDR3 has 16 amino acids. CDR1 SGHTA and CDR2 FQGTGA come from the germline V gene. CDR3 sequence: CASRASGISSYNEQFF. The CDR3 nucleotides read TGTGCCAGCAGGGCTAGCGGAATAAGCTCCTACAATGAGCAGTTCTTC. The full variable domain, rest sourced from reference TRBV7-3 and TRBJ2-1, is GAGVSQTPSNKVTEKGKYVELRCDPISGHTALYWYRQSLGQGPEFLIYFQGTGAADDSGLPNDRFFAVRPEGSVSTLKIQRTERGDSAVYLCASRASGISSYNEQFFGPGTRLTVL.

V gene TRBV28 combines with J gene TRBJ2-2; the match to TRBD2 covers 9 bases. The germline V gene encodes CDR1 MDHEN and CDR2 SYDVKM. The ends lost 3 bases at V and 7 bases at J; junction bases unmatched: 12. The CDR3 contains 17 residues. Here the CDR3 reads CASSFPSWSGRLGELFF. The CDR3, as DNA: TGTGCCAGCAGTTTCCCGAGCTGGAGCGGGAGGCTCGGGGAGCTGTTTTTT.

The chain uses TRBV2 and TRBJ1-2; D unresolved. Germline V lookup: CDR1 SNHLY, CDR2 FYNNEI. CDR3 size: 15 residues. V lost 0 bases to trimming and J lost 8 bases, with 16 bases between them. CDR3 protein: CASSEAPSGYLGYTF. CDR3 DNA sequence: TGTGCCAGCAGTGAAGCGCCATCCGGGTACCTGGGCTACACCTTC.

The chain has TRBV24-1 and TRBJ2-1, with 8 bases identical to TRBD2. The CDR3 loop spans 14 amino acids. Germline assignment: CDR1 KGHDR and CDR2 SFDVKD. V lost 5 bases to trimming and J lost 2 bases; unmatched junction nucleotides: 1. CDR3 protein: CATSGGGPYNEQFF. The CDR3, as DNA: TGTGCCACCAGTGGCGGGGGGCCCTACAATGAGCAGTTCTTC.

The V call is TRBV14, the J call TRBJ1-6, with D possibly TRBD1 on 6 matching bases. The CDR3 spans 14 residues. The ends were cut back, 4 bases at V and 7 bases at J, with 11 bases in the middle. The V gene's germline CDR1 is SGHDN and CDR2 FVKESK. The DNA of the CDR3 is TGTGCCAGCAGCCTGGACAGCCCCAATTCACCCCTCCACTTT. Translated, it gives CASSLDSPNSPLHF.

The chain recombines TRBV11-2 with TRBJ2-3; 7 bases fit TRBD1. There are 14 residues in the CDR3. V shed 5 bases, J shed 2 bases, and the junction held 4 bases outside the gene matches. Germline CDR1 SGHAT, CDR2 FQNNGV. Here the CDR3 DNA reads TGTGCCAGCAGCCGGGACAGACTCACAGATACGCAGTATTTT. The encoded protein is CASSRDRLTDTQYF.

This clone occurred a few times. The chain joins TRBV28 to TRBJ2-5; TRBD1 might be the D (5 bases). This CDR3 has 15 amino acids. V shed 2 bases and J shed 4 bases, with 14 bases lying between them. The V gene's germline CDR1 is MDHEN and CDR2 SYDVKM. The CDR3 here is CASSLVPSRGETQYF. Here the CDR3 DNA reads TGTGCCAGCAGTTTAGTCCCTTCTAGGGGAGAGACCCAGTACTTC. The full variable domain, rest sourced from reference TRBV28 and TRBJ2-5, is DVKVTQSSRYLVKRTGEKVFLECVQDMDHENMFWYRQDPGLGLRLIYFSYDVKMKEKGDIPEGYSVSREKKERFSLILESASTNQTSMYLCASSLVPSRGETQYFGPGTRLLVL.

The V call is TRBV5-1, the J call TRBJ2-2, with D maybe TRBD1 (5 bases). V gave up 4 bases and J gave up 3 bases, with 13 bases separating them. CDR3 length equals 15 residues. Germline assignment: CDR1 SGHRS and CDR2 YFSETQ. The CDR3 coding sequence is TGCGCCAGCAGCGCCGGACAAGAGGACACCGGGGAGCTGTTTTTT. It codes for CASSAGQEDTGELFF.

The J gene is TRBJ2-3, the V gene TRBV4-2; D gene uncertain. V lost 1 base to trimming and J lost 3 bases, with 8 bases between them. CDR3 length equals 14 residues. Looked up from germline, CDR1 is LGHNA and CDR2 is YNFKEQ. CDR3 DNA sequence: TGTGCCAGCAGCCAAGGGTTGGAGACAGATACGCAGTATTTT. Protein sequence: CASSQGLETDTQYF.

This chain uses TRBV7-3 with TRBJ2-4, with D perhaps TRBD2 (7 bases). The CDR3 consists of 16 residues. Trimming stripped 5 bases from V and 6 bases from J, with 20 bases between. CDR1 and CDR2 (germline): SGHTA, FQGTGA. The CDR3 nucleotides are TGTGCCAGCAGCCCCCAAGGGGGGGGGCAGGTAAACATTCAGTACTTC. It specifies CASSPQGGGQVNIQYF.

This clone was found a few times. The rearrangement links TRBV18 to TRBJ1-5; a weak D match, TRBD1 (5 bases). Per germline, CDR1 KGHSH and CDR2 LQKENI. The V and J ends lost 5 bases and 1 base respectively, with 12 bases between them. The CDR3 spans 15 residues. The CDR3 region has the DNA TGTGCCAGCTCAACGGACATTATCAGCAATCAGCCCCAGCATTTT. Encoded protein: CASSTDIISNQPQHF.